These 21 T cell receptor beta chains were all obtained from the same sample, sequenced in a study of blood T cell repertoires in COVID-19 (dated by TCRdb to 2018 to 2020). Library preparation employed the immunoSEQ multiplex PCR assay. TCRdb re-hosts the immuneACCESS table, in-frame sequences only. Its copies lack some clones; in the studies checked, an unresolved V gene accounts for under half of them, and the cause for the rest is not known. For this sample there are fewer than 250,000 clones; almost 85% appear just once. The top ten hold 4.5% to 6% of the sample. The sequencing sample was made of peripheral blood. The origin of the receptors is a woman aged 70-85 years with active or convalescent COVID-19.

The rearrangement joins TRBV28 to TRBJ1-6, with TRBD1 matching over 9 bases. Per the germline V gene, CDR1 is MDHEN and CDR2 is SYDVKM. This CDR3 region has 13 residues. The ends lost 8 bases at V and 9 bases at J; junction bases unmatched: 5. In DNA, the CDR3 is TGTGCCAGCCATTCGACAGGGGGTTCACCCCTCCACTTT. Translation: CASHSTGGSPLHF.

The chain employs TRBV18 and TRBJ1-1; D is uncertain. Germline loops: CDR1 KGHSH, CDR2 LQKENI. The CDR3 is made up of 12 amino acids. Trimming removed 3 bases from V and 4 bases from J, with 6 bases in between. CDR3 coding DNA: TGTGCCAGCTCACCCTCAGGCACTGAAGCTTTCTTT. Translating gives CASSPSGTEAFF.

This clone was recorded once. This rearrangement joins TRBV18 to TRBJ2-6, with 7 bases that match TRBD1. The germline CDR1 and CDR2 sequences are KGHSH and LQKENI. This CDR3 contains 18 residues. The junction had 9 bases not matched to a gene; V was cut back by 4 bases and J by 0 bases. DNA for the CDR3: TGTGCCAGCTCACTAGCGCGACAGGGAAACTCTGGGGCCAACGTCCTGACTTTC. Protein: CASSLARQGNSGANVLTF.

The chain carries TRBV27 and TRBJ2-3; a weak D match, TRBD2 (6 bases). This CDR3 comprises 15 residues. The germline V and J ends were trimmed by 3 bases and 4 bases, with 14 bases remaining between them. CDR1 and CDR2 from the germline V gene are MNHEY and SMNVEV (reference sequence). The CDR3, as DNA: TGTGCCAGCAGTTTGAGGGGACTGCTCGCAGATACGCAGTATTTT. This codes for CASSLRGLLADTQYF.

This clone occurred once. V gene TRBV6-9 combines with J gene TRBJ2-4; the D gene is possibly TRBD2 (6 bases). The CDR3 spans 16 residues. CDR1 is MNHGY, CDR2 SVAAGI, per germline. Trimming took 9 bases from V and 5 from J, leaving 23 bases between them. Here the CDR3 DNA reads TGTGCCAGACCTCCCCGGGAGTTCGTGGGCCAAAACATTCAGTACTTC. Amino acid sequence: CARPPREFVGQNIQYF.

The chain recombines TRBV20-1 with TRBJ2-2, with D perhaps matching TRBD1 (5 bases). Germline V gene data show CDR1 as DFQATT and CDR2 as SNEGSKA (reference sequence). The CDR3 totals 14 residues. Trimming took 3 bases from V and 3 from J, leaving 11 bases between them. The CDR3 nucleotides are TGCAGTGCTAGTAAGGGGTCCTACACCGGGGAGCTGTTTTTT. Translation gives CSASKGSYTGELFF.

The chain combines TRBV19 with TRBJ1-6; 7 bases line up with TRBD1. The germline V gene encodes CDR1 LNHDA and CDR2 SQIVND (reference sequence). The CDR3 has 15 amino acids. The V segment lost 4 bases and the J segment 7 bases; nucleotides outside the gene matches: 7. The CDR3 region is CASSTPGQQNSPLHF. CDR3 nucleotides: TGTGCCAGTAGTACCCCGGGACAGCAAAATTCACCCCTCCACTTT.

This clone is a singleton in its sample. The chain is built from TRBV18 and TRBJ2-7; TRBD2 might be the D (6 bases). Trimming cost V 3 bases and J 4 bases, with 7 bases left between them. The germline V gene has CDR1 KGHSH and CDR2 LQKENI. The CDR3 spans 12 residues. The CDR3 DNA follows: TGTGCCAGCTCACCCGGACTATACGAGCAGTACTTC. Translation: CASSPGLYEQYF. The whole variable domain, remainder taken from reference TRBV18 and TRBJ2-7, is NAGVMQNPRHLVRRRGQEARLRCSPMKGHSHVYWYRQLPEEGLKFMVYLQKENIIDESGMPKERFSAEFPKEGPSILRIQQVVRGDSAAYFCASSPGLYEQYFGPGTRLTVT.

This sequence joins TRBV6-6 and TRBJ1-4; TRBD1 agrees at 11 bases. This CDR3 spans 15 amino acids. Losses at the gene ends were 4 bases for V and 8 bases for J; bases not matched to a gene: 6. The germline gives CDR1 MNHNY, CDR2 SVGAGI (reference sequence). CDR3 nucleotide sequence: TGTGCCAGCAGTTCGGACAGGGGGCGCCGGGAAAAACTGTTTTTT. It translates to CASSSDRGRREKLFF.

The chain carries TRBV13 and TRBJ2-7; 9 bases line up with TRBD1. V gave up 0 bases and J gave up 3 bases; unmatched junction bases: 0. The germline CDR1 and CDR2 sequences are PRHDT and FYEKMQ (reference sequence). CDR3 size: 14 residues. The chain's CDR3 is CASSLGDRGYEQYF. DNA of the CDR3: TGTGCCAGCAGCTTAGGGGACAGGGGCTACGAGCAGTACTTC.

The V gene is TRBV5-6, the J gene TRBJ1-1; D remains ambiguous. Trimming stripped 3 bases from V and 6 bases from J, with 9 bases between. In germline, CDR1 is SGHDT, CDR2 YYEEEE. The CDR3 runs to 12 residues. CDR3 DNA: TGTGCCAGCAGCTCACGGGAGCCTGAAGCTTTCTTT. Protein: CASSSREPEAFF.

The J gene is TRBJ2-2, the V gene TRBV28; D perhaps matches TRBD1 (6 bases). This CDR3 contains 15 residues. Trimming shortened V by 4 bases and J by 1 base, and 10 bases separated the two germline ends. Germline CDR1 is MDHEN and CDR2 is SYDVKM. CDR3 DNA sequence: TGTGCCAGCAGTTCCCCGGGACAGAACACCGGGGAGCTGTTTTTT. As protein: CASSSPGQNTGELFF.

This chain links TRBV9 with TRBJ2-7, with D maybe TRBD2 (6 bases). The CDR3 is 15 residues long. V was pared by 0 bases and J by 3 bases, with 13 bases between. Germline V lookup: CDR1 SGDLS, CDR2 YYNGEE. CDR3 sequence: CASSVAYGGFYEQYF. CDR3 DNA sequence: TGTGCCAGCAGCGTAGCTTATGGGGGGTTCTACGAGCAGTACTTC.

The chain links TRBV4-1 to TRBJ1-4; D is perhaps TRBD1 (6 bases). V dropped 4 bases and J dropped 6 bases, with 15 bases sitting between them. Germline CDR1 reads MGHRA; CDR2 reads YSYEKL. The CDR3 sequence is 15 residues long. The CDR3 DNA is TGCGCCAGCAGCCGAGATCGGGGGGCATATGAAAAACTGTTTTTT. Amino acids: CASSRDRGAYEKLFF.

The gene calls are TRBV7-3 and TRBJ2-4, with 9 bases matching TRBD1. The V segment lost 0 bases and the J segment 12 bases; nucleotides outside the gene matches: 3. The CDR3 loop spans 13 amino acids. Germline CDR1 SGHTA, CDR2 FQGTGA. DNA of the CDR3: TGTGCCAGCAGCTTAACGGGACAGGGTAATCAGTACTTC. It yields the protein CASSLTGQGNQYF.

The chain combines TRBV5-8 with TRBJ2-5; TRBD1 might be the D (6 bases). There are 12 residues in the CDR3. In germline, CDR1 is SGHTS, CDR2 YDEGEE. Trimming removed 7 bases from V and 7 bases from J, with 14 bases in between. The CDR3 nucleotides are TGTGCCAGCCTCCAGGGGTGGGGGACCCAGTACTTC. Its translation: CASLQGWGTQYF.

This clone was picked up many times. This chain joins TRBV10-2 and TRBJ2-7; tentatively, D is TRBD2 (5 bases). The CDR3 contains 12 residues. Trimming shortened V by 5 bases and J by 6 bases, and 11 bases separated the two germline ends. Germline CDR1 is WSHSY and CDR2 is SAAADI. CDR3 in DNA: TGCGCCAGCAGTCTCAGAAGCGGCGAGCAGTACTTC. Translation gives CASSLRSGEQYF.

The gene calls are TRBV6-5 and TRBJ2-1; TRBD1 might be the D (5 bases). V was pared by 2 bases and J by 3 bases, with 8 bases between. Per the germline V gene, CDR1 is MNHEY and CDR2 is SVGAGI. CDR3 length: 14 amino acids. CDR3 region: CASSYGQGYNEQFF. CDR3 sequence (DNA): TGTGCCAGCAGTTACGGGCAGGGCTACAATGAGCAGTTCTTC.

This chain connects TRBV24-1 to TRBJ2-1; 9 bases map to TRBD2. Germline-derived CDR1 and CDR2 are KGHDR and SFDVKD. The trim removed 6 bases at V and 4 bases at J, leaving 3 bases unmatched. This CDR3 contains 14 residues. CDR3 amino acids: CATSRSGSYNEQFF. The CDR3 nucleotides read TGTGCCACCAGTCGTAGCGGGAGTTACAATGAGCAGTTCTTC.

V usage is TRBV5-6 and J usage is TRBJ1-6; 10 positions match TRBD1. The germline V gene has CDR1 SGHDT and CDR2 YYEEEE. J lost 12 bases, V lost 4 bases, and 16 bases had no gene match. The CDR3 is made up of 17 amino acids. Written as DNA, the CDR3 is TGTGCCAGCAGCGGATCGGGACAGGGGCAAGGGGGGAGACCCCTCCACTTT. It yields the protein CASSGSGQGQGGRPLHF.

This clone turned up a few times. This chain uses TRBV11-2 with TRBJ2-2, with a possible D match to TRBD1 (6 bases). Germline CDR1 is SGHAT and CDR2 is FQNNGV. Trimming left V 5 bases short and J 0 bases short, with 10 bases between. The CDR3 is 15 residues long. CDR3 sequence: CASSQKGANTGELFF. CDR3 nucleotides: TGTGCCAGCAGCCAGAAGGGGGCGAACACCGGGGAGCTGTTTTTT.